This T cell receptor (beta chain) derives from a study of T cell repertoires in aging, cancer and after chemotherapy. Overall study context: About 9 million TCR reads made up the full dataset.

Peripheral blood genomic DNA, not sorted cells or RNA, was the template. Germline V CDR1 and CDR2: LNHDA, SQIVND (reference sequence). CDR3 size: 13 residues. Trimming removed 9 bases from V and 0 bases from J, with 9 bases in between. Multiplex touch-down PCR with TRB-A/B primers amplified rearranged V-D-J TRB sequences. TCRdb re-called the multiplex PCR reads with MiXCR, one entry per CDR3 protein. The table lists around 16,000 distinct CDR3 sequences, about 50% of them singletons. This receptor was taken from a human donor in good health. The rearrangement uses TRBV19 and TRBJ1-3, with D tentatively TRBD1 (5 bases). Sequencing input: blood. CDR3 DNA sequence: TGTGCCAGCACAGGTTTCTCTGGAAACACCATATATTTT. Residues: CASTGFSGNTIYF.